This T cell receptor (beta chain) was profiled in a study of T-cell memory formation after mild COVID-19. About the research overall: Clusters of TCRs were largely donor specific. Study-wide findings and caveats: Contracting CD4+ clones were located mainly in CM and EM, and CD8+ clones in EMRA. A second wave expanding day 15 to 37 was CD4+-biased; contracting clones were balanced.

Each CDR3 protein is one row after TCRdb ran MiXCR on the 5' RACE reads. This sample carries hundreds of thousands of distinct CDR3 sequences, over 20% of them seen once, and the ten largest clones take under 15%. As concerns this clonotype: Antigen unknown.

The sequence derives from an adult woman who had mild COVID-19 (a few samples of this study predate the infection). Cell type and time point are not known. The specimen sequenced was PBMCs or a T cell subset sorted from them (not recorded which).

CDR3 residues: CASSRTYPGGEQFF. Here the CDR3 DNA reads TGTGCCAGCAGCAGGACTTACCCCGGCGGTGAGCAGTTCTTC. The chain couples TRBV12-3 or TRBV12-4 to TRBJ2-1, with D possibly TRBD2 on 5 matching bases. This CDR3 is built from 14 residues. The V gene lost 6 bases and the J gene lost 9 bases, with 18 bases spanning the gap.